These 30 T cell receptor beta chains were all obtained from the same sample, sequenced in a study of T-cell reconstitution after alpha-beta-depleted transplantation in children. Preparation of the TCRbeta library was carried out with unique molecular identifiers. TCRdb redid the calling of the PCR reads with MiXCR, one entry per CDR3 protein. The repertoire includes about 250,000 distinct CDR3 sequences, 20% to 30% of them detected once, and 4% to 6% sits in the top ten. The sequences come from PBMCs, mostly from graft donor cells, collected 360 days after TCRalphabeta/CD19-depleted stem cell transplant. These receptors originate from a female patient aged 2 to 10 who had a stem cell transplant for congenital amegakaryocytic thrombocytopenia, so the T cells may come from the graft donor.

A few counts support this clonotype. The chain has TRBV12-3 or TRBV12-4 and TRBJ2-5; the D gene is possibly TRBD1 (5 bases). The CDR3 is 16 residues long. The V end lost 6 bases, the J end lost 4 bases, and 21 bases lay between the germline ends. CDR3 amino acids: CASSTLLAGPRETQYF. CDR3 DNA: TGTGCCAGCAGCACCCTACTGGCAGGGCCAAGAGAGACCCAGTACTTC.

The rearrangement joins TRBV3-1 to TRBJ2-3, with TRBD2 matching 8 bases. Germline CDR1 reads LGHDT; CDR2 reads YNNKEL (reference sequence). V trimming: 4 bases; J trimming: 2 bases; junction bases outside the gene matches: 8. There are 16 residues in the CDR3. CDR3 coding DNA: TGTGCCAGCAGCCCGGGACTAGGAGGAATCACAGATACGCAGTATTTT. It yields the protein CASSPGLGGITDTQYF.

The chain is built from TRBV20-1 and TRBJ2-7; the match to TRBD2 covers 9 bases. Unmatched junction bases numbered 5, after V lost 1 base and J lost 4 bases. The length of the CDR3 is 14 residues. CDR1 and CDR2 from the germline V gene are DFQATT and SNEGSKA (reference sequence). The CDR3 DNA follows: TGCAGTGCTAGAGCGGTTAGCGGGAGTTACGAGCAGTACTTC. It codes for CSARAVSGSYEQYF.

This chain connects TRBV4-2 to TRBJ2-3; weak D call: TRBD2 (6 bases). V was clipped by 0 bases and J by 7 bases, with 8 bases between them. Germline lookup yields CDR1 LGHNA and CDR2 YNFKEQ. This CDR3 region has 13 residues. The CDR3 here is CASSQDREYTQYF. The CDR3 coding sequence is TGTGCCAGCAGCCAAGATCGGGAGTATACGCAGTATTTT.

The V and J genes are TRBV24-1 and TRBJ2-3; TRBD2 agrees at 10 bases. This CDR3 contains 18 residues. From germline, CDR1 is KGHDR and CDR2 SFDVKD. Trimming took 4 bases from V and 5 from J; bases not matched to a gene: 14. Written as DNA, the CDR3 is TGTGCCACCAGTGAACGGAGTAGGGTAGCGGGGGGTATAGATACGCAGTATTTT. Its translation: CATSERSRVAGGIDTQYF.

This chain links TRBV20-1 with TRBJ2-2; D unclear. The CDR3 is 14 amino acids. In germline, CDR1 is DFQATT, CDR2 SNEGSKA (reference sequence). The V gene lost 2 bases and the J gene lost 0 bases, with 7 bases spanning the gap. The CDR3 protein is CSARWQSNTGELFF. The CDR3 bases are TGCAGTGCTAGATGGCAGTCGAACACCGGGGAGCTGTTTTTT.

The CDR3 loop reads CASSLGGSGTQYF. As DNA, the CDR3 is TGTGCCAGCAGCTTAGGCGGGAGCGGGACCCAGTACTTC. The chain employs TRBV11-3 and TRBJ2-5, with TRBD2 matching 7 bases. This CDR3 is 13 amino acids long. CDR1 is SGHNT, CDR2 YENEEA, per germline. J gave up 7 bases and V 1 base, and 3 bases lay outside the gene matches.

This clonotype has just one count. The CDR3 region is CASLGTGTSSLATDTQYF. The CDR3 coding sequence is TGTGCCAGCTTGGGGACGGGAACAAGTTCTTTAGCCACAGATACGCAGTATTTT. The chain has TRBV12-3 or TRBV12-4 and TRBJ2-3; the D call may be TRBD1 or TRBD2 (5 bases each). Between the trimmed V and J ends, which lost 8 bases and 2 bases, there was a span of 26 bases. This CDR3 has 18 amino acids.

A few counts support this clonotype. CDR3 DNA sequence: TGCAGTGCACATAGTAGCTGGGGGCAGAACTACAATGAGCAGTTCTTC. It specifies CSAHSSWGQNYNEQFF. The J gene is TRBJ2-1, the V gene TRBV20-1; maybe TRBD1 (6 bases). Germline loops: CDR1 DFQATT, CDR2 SNEGSKA (reference sequence). The CDR3 totals 16 residues. Trimming stripped 6 bases from V and 3 bases from J, with 21 bases between.

The rearrangement uses TRBV10-3 and TRBJ1-5; D is unclear. V lost 6 bases to trimming and J lost 2 bases, with 17 bases between them. CDR3 size: 16 residues. Germline CDR1 reads ENHRY; CDR2 reads SYGVKD. The CDR3 is CAISAGGFRGNQPQHF. As DNA, the CDR3 is TGTGCCATCAGCGCGGGAGGGTTTAGGGGCAATCAGCCCCAGCATTTT.

This clonotype was seen a few times. The V gene is TRBV28, the J gene TRBJ2-7; 9 positions match TRBD2. J gave up 5 bases and V 3 bases, and 8 bases lay outside the gene matches. CDR1 is MDHEN and CDR2 is SYDVKM in the germline V gene. The CDR3 loop spans 15 amino acids. The DNA of the CDR3 is TGTGCCAGCAGTTTCAGGGGACTAGCTTCACACGAGCAGTACTTC. It specifies CASSFRGLASHEQYF.

The genes are TRBV6-1 and TRBJ2-7, with 9 positions matching TRBD2. The CDR3 sequence is 13 residues long. V trimming: 5 bases; J trimming: 5 bases; junction bases outside the gene matches: 4. The germline CDR1 and CDR2 sequences are MNHNS and SASEGT. The DNA of the CDR3 is TGTGCCAGCAGTAAGACTAGCGGAGACGAGCAGTACTTC. As protein: CASSKTSGDEQYF.

The sample holds a few counts of this clonotype. The chain carries TRBV28 and TRBJ2-3; TRBD2 matches at 7 bases. V dropped 5 bases and J dropped 4; count of bases not matched to a gene: 12. The V gene's germline CDR1 is MDHEN and CDR2 SYDVKM. The CDR3 contains 16 residues. In DNA form, the CDR3 reads TGTGCCAGCAGTCACAGGACTAGTAAGACCCCAGATACGCAGTATTTT. Amino acids: CASSHRTSKTPDTQYF.

This clonotype was counted only a few times. V gene TRBV19 combines with J gene TRBJ2-7, with 7 bases aligning to TRBD2. V trimming: 4 bases; J trimming: 3 bases; junction bases outside the gene matches: 6. The germline gives CDR1 LNHDA, CDR2 SQIVND (reference sequence). The CDR3 covers 14 residues. CDR3 amino acids: CASSSRGGLYEQYF. The CDR3, as DNA: TGTGCCAGTAGTAGTCGGGGAGGGCTCTACGAGCAGTACTTC.

This clonotype showed up just a few times. The V gene is TRBV12-3 or TRBV12-4, the J gene TRBJ2-7, with 9 bases identical to TRBD1. The CDR3 is 14 amino acids. V lost 3 bases to trimming and J lost 4 bases; unmatched junction nucleotides: 4. The CDR3 here is CASSFDRGSYEQYF. The DNA for the CDR3 is TGTGCCAGCAGTTTTGACAGGGGGTCATACGAGCAGTACTTC.

The rearrangement links TRBV27 to TRBJ1-3; tentative D call: TRBD1 (6 bases). Looked up from germline, CDR1 is MNHEY and CDR2 is SMNVEV (reference sequence). The ends were cut back, 5 bases at V and 0 bases at J, with 17 bases in the middle. The CDR3 length is 17 residues. This chain's CDR3 is CASSLRAGAFSGNTIYF. The CDR3, as DNA: TGTGCCAGCAGTCTCCGCGCAGGGGCTTTCTCTGGAAACACCATATATTTT.

The genes are TRBV4-2 and TRBJ2-7; TRBD2 aligns across 10 bases. CDR1 is LGHNA, CDR2 YNFKEQ, per germline. The CDR3 sequence is 15 residues long. After removal of 0 bases from V and 4 bases from J, the junction contained 3 bases not matched to a gene. The CDR3 sequence: CASSQEGLAVYEQYF. The CDR3 DNA sequence: TGTGCCAGCAGCCAAGAAGGACTAGCGGTTTACGAGCAGTACTTC.

The chain has TRBV28 and TRBJ2-7; D perhaps matches TRBD1 (6 bases). The ends were cut back, 1 base at V and 3 bases at J, with 10 bases in the middle. CDR1 and CDR2 from the germline V gene are MDHEN and SYDVKM. The CDR3 contains 14 residues. The CDR3 sequence: CASSLSRGNYEQYF. DNA of the CDR3: TGTGCCAGCAGTTTATCGAGGGGGAACTACGAGCAGTACTTC.

This clonotype was recorded a few times. The J gene is TRBJ2-5, the V gene TRBV20-1; 7 bases are a match to TRBD2. Germline-derived CDR1 and CDR2 are DFQATT and SNEGSKA (reference sequence). The CDR3 runs to 14 residues. V lost 6 bases to trimming and J lost 4 bases; unmatched junction nucleotides: 11. CDR3 region: CSAWGLAAGETQYF. In nucleotides, the CDR3 is TGCAGTGCCTGGGGTCTAGCGGCAGGAGAGACCCAGTACTTC.

The sample holds many counts of this clonotype. This chain connects TRBV12-3 or TRBV12-4 to TRBJ1-6; D is unresolved. V gave up 6 bases and J gave up 10 bases, with 16 bases separating them. The length of the CDR3 is 14 residues. The CDR3 sequence is CASSFNRIGSPLHF. CDR3 bases: TGTGCCAGCAGCTTCAATAGAATCGGGTCACCCCTCCACTTT.

The V and J genes are TRBV7-6 and TRBJ2-3, with D perhaps matching TRBD1 or TRBD2 (6 bases each). The CDR3 covers 18 residues. The germline V and J ends were trimmed by 5 bases and 0 bases, with 21 bases remaining between them. Germline values: CDR1 SGHVS, CDR2 FNYEAQ. The CDR3 region has the DNA TGTGCCAGCAGCCCCAGATATCGGCGGGACACTAGCACAGATACGCAGTATTTT. Protein: CASSPRYRRDTSTDTQYF.

The genes are TRBV28 and TRBJ2-7; 13 bases map to TRBD2. Germline V gene sequence: CDR1 MDHEN, CDR2 SYDVKM. The length of the CDR3 is 15 residues. Trimming removed 7 bases from V and 6 bases from J; junction bases left unmatched: 9. This chain's CDR3 is CASTLTGLAGAEQYF. In nucleotides, the CDR3 is TGTGCCAGCACACTAACCGGACTAGCGGGAGCCGAGCAGTACTTC.

This clonotype was found a few times. V and J are TRBV28 and TRBJ1-5, with D unresolved. V was trimmed by 4 bases and J by 4 bases, leaving 8 bases between them. CDR1 MDHEN and CDR2 SYDVKM come from the germline V gene. The CDR3 spans 13 residues. The CDR3 sequence: CASSYFGNQPQHF. Written as DNA, the CDR3 is TGTGCCAGCAGTTATTTTGGGAATCAGCCCCAGCATTTT. Drawing the rest from reference TRBV28 and TRBJ1-5, the complete variable domain is DVKVTQSSRYLVKRTGEKVFLECVQDMDHENMFWYRQDPGLGLRLIYFSYDVKMKEKGDIPEGYSVSREKKERFSLILESASTNQTSMYLCASSYFGNQPQHFGDGTRLSIL.

Concerning this clonotype itself: At one end, the junction sequence differs from germline, possibly due to a read error. The chain recombines TRBV6-1 with TRBJ1-2; 8 bases agree with TRBD1. Germline V gene lookup returns CDR1 MNHNS and CDR2 SASEGT. The CDR3 totals 15 residues. In nucleotides, the CDR3 is TGTGCCAGCAGAGAAGACAGGGGTAATGCCTATGGCTACACCTTC. Translation: CASREDRGNAYGYTF.

The chain couples TRBV5-4 to TRBJ1-1; 7 nucleotides agree with TRBD1. Germline CDR1 reads SGHNT; CDR2 reads YYREEE (reference sequence). V dropped 4 bases and J dropped 0; count of bases not matched to a gene: 6. CDR3 length: 15 amino acids. Here the CDR3 DNA reads TGTGCCAGCAGCCATCCGGGACAGATGAACACTGAAGCTTTCTTT. It encodes CASSHPGQMNTEAFF.

The chain has TRBV27 and TRBJ1-6, with D uncertain. This CDR3 region has 12 residues. Deletions cut 6 bases from V and 8 bases from J, with 8 bases between. Germline CDR1 MNHEY, CDR2 SMNVEV (reference sequence). CDR3 nucleotides: TGTGCCAGCAGCAACGGGGATTCACCCCTCCACTTT. Protein sequence: CASSNGDSPLHF.

The chain joins TRBV5-1 to TRBJ2-5, with 10 bases lining up with TRBD1. Unmatched junction bases numbered 3, after V lost 4 bases and J lost 0 bases. The CDR3 spans 15 residues. CDR1 and CDR2 (germline): SGHRS, YFSETQ. Here the CDR3 reads CASSTGQGYQETQYF. CDR3 bases: TGCGCCAGCAGCACGGGACAGGGGTACCAAGAGACCCAGTACTTC.

This clonotype has just a few counts. The chain joins TRBV4-1 to TRBJ2-7; 7 positions agree with TRBD2. V lost 2 bases and J lost 3; bases outside the gene matches: 7. CDR1 and CDR2 from the germline V gene are MGHRA and YSYEKL. The CDR3 covers 15 residues. CDR3 nucleotide sequence: TGCGCCAGCAGCCAAACCGCGGGGGTTAGCTACGAGCAGTACTTC. This codes for CASSQTAGVSYEQYF.

The chain has TRBV6-2 or TRBV6-3 and TRBJ2-7, with 10 bases lining up with TRBD2. The CDR3 loop spans 14 amino acids. The V and J ends lost 2 bases and 3 bases, in that order; junction bases with no gene match: 1. From germline, CDR1 is MNHEY and CDR2 SVGEGT. The CDR3 reads CASSYGLAVYEQYF. CDR3 DNA: TGTGCCAGCAGTTACGGACTAGCGGTCTACGAGCAGTACTTC.

This chain joins TRBV5-1 and TRBJ2-7; D gene uncertain. The V end was cut by 2 bases, the J end by 6 bases, with 12 bases between. Germline V lookup: CDR1 SGHRS, CDR2 YFSETQ. The CDR3 sequence is 13 residues long. CDR3: CASSLGGVREQYF. The CDR3 region has the DNA TGCGCCAGCAGCTTAGGCGGCGTTCGCGAGCAGTACTTC.